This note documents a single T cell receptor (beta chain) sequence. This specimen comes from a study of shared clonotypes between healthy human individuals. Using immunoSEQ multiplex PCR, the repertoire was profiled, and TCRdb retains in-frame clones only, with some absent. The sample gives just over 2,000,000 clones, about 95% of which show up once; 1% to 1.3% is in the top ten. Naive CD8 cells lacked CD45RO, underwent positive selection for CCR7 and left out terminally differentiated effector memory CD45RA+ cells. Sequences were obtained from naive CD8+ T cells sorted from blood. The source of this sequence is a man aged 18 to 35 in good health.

This CDR3 is CASSVYLNTEAFF. Written as DNA, the CDR3 is TGTGCCAGCAGCGTCTACTTGAACACTGAAGCTTTCTTT. This chain connects TRBV4-2 to TRBJ1-1; D remains unclear. The V end was cut by 5 bases, the J end by 0 bases, with 7 bases between. Germline CDR1 LGHNA, CDR2 YNFKEQ. The CDR3 is 13 amino acids.